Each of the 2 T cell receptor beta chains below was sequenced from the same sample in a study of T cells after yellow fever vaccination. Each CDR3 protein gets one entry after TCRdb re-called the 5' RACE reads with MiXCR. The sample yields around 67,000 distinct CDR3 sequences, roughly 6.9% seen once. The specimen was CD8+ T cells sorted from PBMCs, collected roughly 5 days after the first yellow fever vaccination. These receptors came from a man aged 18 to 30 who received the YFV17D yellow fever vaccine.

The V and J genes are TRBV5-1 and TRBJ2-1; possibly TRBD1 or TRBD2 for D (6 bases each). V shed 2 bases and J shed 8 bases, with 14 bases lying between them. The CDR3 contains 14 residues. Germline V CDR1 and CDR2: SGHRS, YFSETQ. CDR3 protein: CASSLSGDWDEQFF. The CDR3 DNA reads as TGCGCCAGCAGCTTATCAGGGGACTGGGATGAGCAGTTCTTC.

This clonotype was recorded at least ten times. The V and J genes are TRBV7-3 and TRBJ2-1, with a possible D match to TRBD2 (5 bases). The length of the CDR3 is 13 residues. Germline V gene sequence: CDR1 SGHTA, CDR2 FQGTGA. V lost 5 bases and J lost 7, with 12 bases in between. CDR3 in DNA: TGTGCCAGCAGCCGGGGTGCTGGGAATGAGCAGTTCTTC. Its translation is CASSRGAGNEQFF. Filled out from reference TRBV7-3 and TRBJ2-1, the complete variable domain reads GAGVSQTPSNKVTEKGKYVELRCDPISGHTALYWYRQSLGQGPEFLIYFQGTGAADDSGLPNDRFFAVRPEGSVSTLKIQRTERGDSAVYLCASSRGAGNEQFFGPGTRLTVL.